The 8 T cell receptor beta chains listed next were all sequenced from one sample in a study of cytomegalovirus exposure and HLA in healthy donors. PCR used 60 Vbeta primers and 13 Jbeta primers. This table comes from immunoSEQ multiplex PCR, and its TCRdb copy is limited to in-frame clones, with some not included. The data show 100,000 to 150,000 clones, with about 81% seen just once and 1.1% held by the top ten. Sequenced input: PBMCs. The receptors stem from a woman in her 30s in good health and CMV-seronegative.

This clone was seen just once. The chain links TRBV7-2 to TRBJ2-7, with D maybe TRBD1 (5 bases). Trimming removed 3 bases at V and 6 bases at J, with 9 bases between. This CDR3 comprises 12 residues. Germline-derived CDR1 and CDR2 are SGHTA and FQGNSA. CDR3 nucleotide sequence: TGTGCCAGCAGCTTGTCAGGGTCCGAGCAGTACTTC. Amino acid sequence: CASSLSGSEQYF. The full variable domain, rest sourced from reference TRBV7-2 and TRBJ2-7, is GAGVSQSPSNKVTEKGKDVELRCDPISGHTALYWYRQSLGQGLEFLIYFQGNSAPDKSGLPSDRFSAERTGGSVSTLTIQRTQQEDSAVYLCASSLSGSEQYFGPGTRLTVT.

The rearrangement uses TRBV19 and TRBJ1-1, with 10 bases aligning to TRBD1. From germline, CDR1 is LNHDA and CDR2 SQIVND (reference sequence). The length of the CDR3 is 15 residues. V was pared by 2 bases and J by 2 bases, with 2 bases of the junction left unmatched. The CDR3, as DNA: TGTGCCAGTAGTATACGGACAGGGGGAAACACTGAAGCTTTCTTT. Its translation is CASSIRTGGNTEAFF.

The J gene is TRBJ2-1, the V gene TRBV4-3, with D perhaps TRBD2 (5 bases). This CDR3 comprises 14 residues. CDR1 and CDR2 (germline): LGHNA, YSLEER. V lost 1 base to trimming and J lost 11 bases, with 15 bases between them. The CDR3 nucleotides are TGCGCCAGCAGCCAAGTGGCGGAACCGGGAAAGCAGTTCTTC. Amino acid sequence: CASSQVAEPGKQFF.

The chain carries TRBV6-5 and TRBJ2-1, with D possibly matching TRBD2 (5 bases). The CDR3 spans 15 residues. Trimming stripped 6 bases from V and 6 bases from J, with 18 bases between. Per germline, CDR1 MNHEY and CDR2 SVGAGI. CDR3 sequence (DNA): TGTGCCAGCAGCCTCGCGGGCTATTGGGGCAATGAGCAGTTCTTC. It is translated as CASSLAGYWGNEQFF.

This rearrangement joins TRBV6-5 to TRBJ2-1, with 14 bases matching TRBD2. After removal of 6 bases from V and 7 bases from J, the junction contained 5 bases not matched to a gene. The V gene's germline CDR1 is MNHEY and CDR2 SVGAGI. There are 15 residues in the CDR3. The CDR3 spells CASRLGLAGANEQFF. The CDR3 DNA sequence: TGTGCCAGCAGACTGGGACTAGCGGGAGCTAATGAGCAGTTCTTC.

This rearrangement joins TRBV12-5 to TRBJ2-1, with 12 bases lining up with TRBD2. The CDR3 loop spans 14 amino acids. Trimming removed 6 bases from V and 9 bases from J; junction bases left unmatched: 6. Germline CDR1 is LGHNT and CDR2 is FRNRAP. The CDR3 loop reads CASGGLAGFREQFF. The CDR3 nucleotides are TGTGCTAGTGGAGGACTAGCGGGATTCCGTGAGCAGTTCTTC. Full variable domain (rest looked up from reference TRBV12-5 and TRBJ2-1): DARVTQTPRHKVTEMGQEVTMRCQPILGHNTVFWYRQTMMQGLELLAYFRNRAPLDDSGMPKDRFSAEMPDATLATLKIQPSEPRDSAVYFCASGGLAGFREQFFGPGTRLTVL.

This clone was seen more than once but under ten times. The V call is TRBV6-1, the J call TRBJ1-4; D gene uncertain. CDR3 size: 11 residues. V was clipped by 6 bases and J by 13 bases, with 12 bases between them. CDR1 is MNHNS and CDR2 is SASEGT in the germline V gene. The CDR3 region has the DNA TGTGCCAGCAGCACTGACAACAGACTGTTTTTT. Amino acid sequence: CASSTDNRLFF.

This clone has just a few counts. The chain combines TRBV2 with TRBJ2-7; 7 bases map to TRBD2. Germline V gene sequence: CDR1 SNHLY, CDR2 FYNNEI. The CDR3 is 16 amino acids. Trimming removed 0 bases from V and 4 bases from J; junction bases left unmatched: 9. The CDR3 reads CASSEALPLAIYEQYF. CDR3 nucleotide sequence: TGTGCCAGCAGTGAAGCGCTTCCACTAGCGATTTACGAGCAGTACTTC.